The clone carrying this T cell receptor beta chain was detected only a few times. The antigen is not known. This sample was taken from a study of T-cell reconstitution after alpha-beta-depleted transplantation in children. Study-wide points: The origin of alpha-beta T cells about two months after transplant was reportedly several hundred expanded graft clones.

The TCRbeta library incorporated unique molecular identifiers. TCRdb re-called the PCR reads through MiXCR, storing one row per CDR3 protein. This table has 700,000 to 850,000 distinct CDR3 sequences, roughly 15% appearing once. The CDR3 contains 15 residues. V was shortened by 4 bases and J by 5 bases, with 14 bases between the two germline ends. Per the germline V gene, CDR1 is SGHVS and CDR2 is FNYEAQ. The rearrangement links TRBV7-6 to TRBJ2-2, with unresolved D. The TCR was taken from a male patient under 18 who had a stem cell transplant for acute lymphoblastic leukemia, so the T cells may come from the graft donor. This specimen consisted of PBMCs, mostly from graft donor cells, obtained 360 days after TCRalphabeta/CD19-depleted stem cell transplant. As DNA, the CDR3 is TGTGCCAGCAGCTCCCCTTTTCGGGCGACCGGGGAGCTGTTTTTT. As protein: CASSSPFRATGELFF.